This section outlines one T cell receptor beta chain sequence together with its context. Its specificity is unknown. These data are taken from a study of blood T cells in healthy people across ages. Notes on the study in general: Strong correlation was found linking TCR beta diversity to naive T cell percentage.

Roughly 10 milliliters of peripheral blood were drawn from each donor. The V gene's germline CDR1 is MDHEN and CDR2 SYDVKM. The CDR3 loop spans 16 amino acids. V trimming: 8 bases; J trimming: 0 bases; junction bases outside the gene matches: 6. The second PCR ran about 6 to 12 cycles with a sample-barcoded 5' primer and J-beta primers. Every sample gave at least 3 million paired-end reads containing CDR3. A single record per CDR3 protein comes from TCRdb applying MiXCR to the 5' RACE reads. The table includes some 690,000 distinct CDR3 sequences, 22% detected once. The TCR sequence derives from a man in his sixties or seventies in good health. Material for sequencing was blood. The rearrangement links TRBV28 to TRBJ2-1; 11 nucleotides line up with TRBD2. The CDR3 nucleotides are TGTGCCAGCCCGACTAGCGGGGTTAGCTCCTACAATGAGCAGTTCTTC. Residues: CASPTSGVSSYNEQFF.